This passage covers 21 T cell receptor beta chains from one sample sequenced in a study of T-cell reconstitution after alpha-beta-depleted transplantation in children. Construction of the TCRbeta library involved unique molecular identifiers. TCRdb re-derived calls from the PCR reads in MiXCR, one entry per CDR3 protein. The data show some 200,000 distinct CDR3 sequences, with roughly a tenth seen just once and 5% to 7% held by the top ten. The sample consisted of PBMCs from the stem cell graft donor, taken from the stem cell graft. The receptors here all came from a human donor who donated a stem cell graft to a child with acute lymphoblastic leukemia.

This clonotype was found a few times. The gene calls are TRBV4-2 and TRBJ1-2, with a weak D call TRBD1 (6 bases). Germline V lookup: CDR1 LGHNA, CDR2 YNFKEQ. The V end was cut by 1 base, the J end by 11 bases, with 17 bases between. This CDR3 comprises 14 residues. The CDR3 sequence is CASSQGRGNLGYTF. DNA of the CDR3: TGTGCCAGCAGCCAAGGGAGGGGGAATCTCGGGTACACCTTC.

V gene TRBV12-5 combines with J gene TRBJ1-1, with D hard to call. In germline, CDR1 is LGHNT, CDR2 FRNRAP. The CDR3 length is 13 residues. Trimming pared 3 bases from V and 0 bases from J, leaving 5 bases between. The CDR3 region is CASGFAVNTEAFF. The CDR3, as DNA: TGTGCTAGTGGTTTCGCAGTGAACACTGAAGCTTTCTTT.

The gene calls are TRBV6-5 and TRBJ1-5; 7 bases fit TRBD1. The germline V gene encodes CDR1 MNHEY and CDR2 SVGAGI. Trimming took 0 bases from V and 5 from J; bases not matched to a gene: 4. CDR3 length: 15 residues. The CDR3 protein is CASSYSAGGYQPQHF. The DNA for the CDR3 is TGTGCCAGCAGTTACTCGGCAGGGGGTTATCAGCCCCAGCATTTT.

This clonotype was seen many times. The CDR3 sequence: CASSFQGQNYGYTF. The DNA for the CDR3 is TGTGCCAGCAGCTTTCAGGGACAGAACTATGGCTACACCTTC. The chain combines TRBV7-9 with TRBJ1-2; TRBD1 aligns across 7 bases. Germline V gene lookup returns CDR1 SEHNR and CDR2 FQNEAQ (reference sequence). V trimming: 3 bases; J trimming: 2 bases; junction bases outside the gene matches: 3. This CDR3 spans 14 amino acids.

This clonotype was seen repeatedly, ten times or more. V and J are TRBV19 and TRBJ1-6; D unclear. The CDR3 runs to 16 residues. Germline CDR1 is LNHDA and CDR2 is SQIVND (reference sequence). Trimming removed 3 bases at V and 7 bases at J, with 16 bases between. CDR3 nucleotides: TGTGCCAGTAGTATTTTGCGGGTCTCGCGGAATTCACCCCTCCACTTT. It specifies CASSILRVSRNSPLHF.

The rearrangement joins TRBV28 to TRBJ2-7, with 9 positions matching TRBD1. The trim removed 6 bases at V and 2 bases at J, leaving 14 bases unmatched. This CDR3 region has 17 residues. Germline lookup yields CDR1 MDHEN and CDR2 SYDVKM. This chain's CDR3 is CASSTEKDRGFTYEQYF. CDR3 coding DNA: TGTGCCAGCAGCACCGAAAAAGACAGGGGGTTTACCTACGAGCAGTACTTC.

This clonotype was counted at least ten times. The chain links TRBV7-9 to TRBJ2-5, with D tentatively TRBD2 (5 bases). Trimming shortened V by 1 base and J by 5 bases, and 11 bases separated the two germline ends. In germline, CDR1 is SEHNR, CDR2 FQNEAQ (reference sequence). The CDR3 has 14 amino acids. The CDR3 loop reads CASSLVGILETQYF. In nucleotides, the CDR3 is TGTGCCAGCAGCTTAGTCGGGATTTTGGAGACCCAGTACTTC.

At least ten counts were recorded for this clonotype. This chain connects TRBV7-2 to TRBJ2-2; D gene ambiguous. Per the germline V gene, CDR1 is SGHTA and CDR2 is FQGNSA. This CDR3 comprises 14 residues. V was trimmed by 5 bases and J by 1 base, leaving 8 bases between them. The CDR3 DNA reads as TGTGCCAGCAGCGCCACAGTGAACACCGGGGAGCTGTTTTTT. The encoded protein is CASSATVNTGELFF.

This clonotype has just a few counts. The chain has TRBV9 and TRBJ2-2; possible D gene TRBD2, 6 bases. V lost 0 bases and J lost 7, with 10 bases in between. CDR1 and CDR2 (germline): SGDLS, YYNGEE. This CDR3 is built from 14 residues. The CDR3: CASSVDGGFGELFF. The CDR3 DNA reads TGTGCCAGCAGCGTAGATGGGGGGTTCGGGGAGCTGTTTTTT.

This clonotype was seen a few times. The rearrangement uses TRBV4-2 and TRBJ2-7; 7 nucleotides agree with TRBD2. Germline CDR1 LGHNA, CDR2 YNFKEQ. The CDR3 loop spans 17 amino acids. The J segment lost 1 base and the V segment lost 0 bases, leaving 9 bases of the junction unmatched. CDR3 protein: CASSQDGETSYSYEQYF. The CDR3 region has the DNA TGTGCCAGCAGCCAAGATGGCGAGACTAGCTATTCCTACGAGCAGTACTTC.

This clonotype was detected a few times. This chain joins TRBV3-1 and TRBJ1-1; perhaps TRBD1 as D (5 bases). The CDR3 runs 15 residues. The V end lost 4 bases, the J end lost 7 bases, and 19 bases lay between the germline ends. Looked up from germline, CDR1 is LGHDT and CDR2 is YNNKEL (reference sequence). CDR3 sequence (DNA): TGTGCCAGCAGCCCCGGGACGCCGGGGGGGGGTGAAGCTTTCTTT. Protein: CASSPGTPGGGEAFF.

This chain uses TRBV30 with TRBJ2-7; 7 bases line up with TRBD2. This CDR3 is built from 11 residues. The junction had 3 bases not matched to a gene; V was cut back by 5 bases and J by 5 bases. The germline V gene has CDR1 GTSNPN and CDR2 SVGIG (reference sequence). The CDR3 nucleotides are TGTGCCTGGGCTCGGGGGGACGAGCAGTACTTC. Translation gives CAWARGDEQYF.

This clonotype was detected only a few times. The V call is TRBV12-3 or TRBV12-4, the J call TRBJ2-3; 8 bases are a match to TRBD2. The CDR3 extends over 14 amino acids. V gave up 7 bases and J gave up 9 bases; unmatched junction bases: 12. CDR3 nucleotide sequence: TGTGCCAGCACCGCCCTAGCGGGCCCCGGCACGCAGTATTTT. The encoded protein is CASTALAGPGTQYF.

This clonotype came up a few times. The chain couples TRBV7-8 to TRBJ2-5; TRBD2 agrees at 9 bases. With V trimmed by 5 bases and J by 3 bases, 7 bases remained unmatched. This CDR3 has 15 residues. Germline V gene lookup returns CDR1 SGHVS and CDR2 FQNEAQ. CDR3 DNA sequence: TGTGCCAGCAGCAAGACCTGGACTAGCGAAGAGACCCAGTACTTC. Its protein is CASSKTWTSEETQYF. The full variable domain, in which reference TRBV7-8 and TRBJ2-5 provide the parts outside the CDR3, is GAGVSQSPRYKVAKRGQDVALRCDPISGHVSLFWYQQALGQGPEFLTYFQNEAQLDKSGLPSDRFFAERPEGSVSTLKIQRTQQEDSAVYLCASSKTWTSEETQYFGPGTRLLVL.

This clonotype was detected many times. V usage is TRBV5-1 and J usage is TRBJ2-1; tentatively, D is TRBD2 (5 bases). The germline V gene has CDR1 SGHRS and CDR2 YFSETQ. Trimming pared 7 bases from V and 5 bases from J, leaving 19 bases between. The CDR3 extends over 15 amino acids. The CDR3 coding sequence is TGCGCCAGCGGTGACCAGCCGGGATTCAACAATGAGCAGTTCTTC. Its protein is CASGDQPGFNNEQFF.

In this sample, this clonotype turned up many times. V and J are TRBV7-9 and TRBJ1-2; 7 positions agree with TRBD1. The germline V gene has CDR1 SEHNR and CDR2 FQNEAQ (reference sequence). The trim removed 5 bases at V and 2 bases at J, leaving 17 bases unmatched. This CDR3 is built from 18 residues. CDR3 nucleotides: TGTGCCAGCAGCCCCTCCAGAACAGGGGAAAGAAGAAACTATGGCTACACCTTC. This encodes CASSPSRTGERRNYGYTF.

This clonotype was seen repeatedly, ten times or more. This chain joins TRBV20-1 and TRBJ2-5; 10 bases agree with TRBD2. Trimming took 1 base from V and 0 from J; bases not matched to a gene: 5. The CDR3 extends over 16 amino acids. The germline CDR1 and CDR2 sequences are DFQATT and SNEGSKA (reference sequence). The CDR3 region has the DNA TGCAGTGCTAGAGCCGCTAGCGGGGGTTACCAAGAGACCCAGTACTTC. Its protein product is CSARAASGGYQETQYF.

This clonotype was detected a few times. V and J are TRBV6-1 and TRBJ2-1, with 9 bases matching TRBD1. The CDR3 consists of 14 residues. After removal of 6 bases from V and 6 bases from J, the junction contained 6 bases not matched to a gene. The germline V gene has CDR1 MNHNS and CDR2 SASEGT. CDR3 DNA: TGTGCCAGCAGCCCGGACAGGGGCGGCAATGAGCAGTTCTTC. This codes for CASSPDRGGNEQFF.

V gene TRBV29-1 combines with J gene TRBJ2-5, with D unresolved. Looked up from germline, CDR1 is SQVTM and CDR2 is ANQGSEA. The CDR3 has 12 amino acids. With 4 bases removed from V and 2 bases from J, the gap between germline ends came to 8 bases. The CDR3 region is CSVAEQQETQYF. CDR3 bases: TGCAGCGTTGCAGAACAGCAAGAGACCCAGTACTTC.

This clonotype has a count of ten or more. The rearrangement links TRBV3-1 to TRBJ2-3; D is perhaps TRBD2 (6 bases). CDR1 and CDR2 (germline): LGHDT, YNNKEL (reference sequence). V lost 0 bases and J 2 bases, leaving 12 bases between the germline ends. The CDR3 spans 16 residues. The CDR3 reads CASSQDWGLLTDTQYF. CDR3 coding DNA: TGTGCCAGCAGCCAAGATTGGGGACTTCTCACAGATACGCAGTATTTT.

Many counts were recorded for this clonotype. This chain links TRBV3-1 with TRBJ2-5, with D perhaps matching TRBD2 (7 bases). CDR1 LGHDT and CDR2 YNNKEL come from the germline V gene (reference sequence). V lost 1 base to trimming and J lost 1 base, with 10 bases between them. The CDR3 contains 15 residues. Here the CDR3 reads CASSQVAGAQETQYF. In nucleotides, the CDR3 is TGTGCCAGCAGCCAAGTCGCGGGGGCCCAAGAGACCCAGTACTTC.